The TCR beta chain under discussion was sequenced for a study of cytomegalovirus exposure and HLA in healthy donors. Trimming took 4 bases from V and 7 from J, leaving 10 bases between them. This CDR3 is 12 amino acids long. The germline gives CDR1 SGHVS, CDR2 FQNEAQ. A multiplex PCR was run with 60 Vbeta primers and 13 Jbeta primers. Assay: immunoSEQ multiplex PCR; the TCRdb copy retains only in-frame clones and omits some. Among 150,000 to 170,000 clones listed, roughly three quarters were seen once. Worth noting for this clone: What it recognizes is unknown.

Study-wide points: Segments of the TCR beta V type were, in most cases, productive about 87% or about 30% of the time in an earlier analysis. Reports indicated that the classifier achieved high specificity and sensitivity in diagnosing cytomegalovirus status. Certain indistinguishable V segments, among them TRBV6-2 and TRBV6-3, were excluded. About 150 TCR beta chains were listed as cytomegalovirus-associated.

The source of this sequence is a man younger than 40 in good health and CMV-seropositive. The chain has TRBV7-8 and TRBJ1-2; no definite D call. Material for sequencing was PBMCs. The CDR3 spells CASSSRGRGYTF. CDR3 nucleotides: TGTGCCAGCAGCTCCAGAGGGCGTGGCTACACCTTC.